These 5 T cell receptor beta chains originate from one sample sequenced in a study of cytomegalovirus exposure and HLA in healthy donors. TCRdb keeps only in-frame clones here, not all; method: immunoSEQ multiplex PCR. The top ten hold roughly 0.75% of the sample, which has about 360,000 clones, about nine tenths seen once. Source material: PBMCs. The receptors stem from a woman between 18 and 30 years old in good health and CMV-seronegative.

The chain joins TRBV27 to TRBJ2-7, with D maybe TRBD2 (6 bases). The CDR3 has 15 amino acids. The germline V and J ends were trimmed by 5 bases and 3 bases, with 17 bases remaining between them. Looked up from germline, CDR1 is MNHEY and CDR2 is SMNVEV (reference sequence). CDR3 in DNA: TGTGCCAGCAGTATCGGGACTCCAATAAACTACGAGCAGTACTTC. Translated: CASSIGTPINYEQYF.

The gene calls are TRBV2 and TRBJ1-2, with 8 bases identical to TRBD1. The CDR3 has 16 amino acids. Trimming took 4 bases from V and 0 from J; bases not matched to a gene: 7. CDR1 and CDR2 from the germline V gene are SNHLY and FYNNEI. CDR3 residues: CASSGTGSEANYGYTF. For the CDR3, the DNA is TGTGCCAGCAGTGGGACAGGGTCAGAGGCTAACTATGGCTACACCTTC.

This chain joins TRBV2 and TRBJ2-1; TRBD2 matches at 9 bases. Germline CDR1 and CDR2: SNHLY and FYNNEI. The V and J ends lost 1 base and 3 bases, in that order; junction bases with no gene match: 4. CDR3 size: 16 residues. For the CDR3, the DNA is TGTGCCAGCAGTGAAGGGGGACTAGCTTACTACAATGAGCAGTTCTTC. Amino acid sequence: CASSEGGLAYYNEQFF.

This chain links TRBV13 with TRBJ2-7; 7 nucleotides line up with TRBD1. The germline V gene encodes CDR1 PRHDT and CDR2 FYEKMQ (reference sequence). With 4 bases clipped from V and 3 bases from J, the junction kept 3 bases outside the gene matches. The CDR3 is made up of 13 amino acids. In nucleotides, the CDR3 is TGTGCCAGCAGCTCCGGACAGGACTACGAGCAGTACTTC. It specifies CASSSGQDYEQYF.

The sample holds one count of this clone. This chain uses TRBV4-2 with TRBJ2-7; TRBD2 agrees at 14 bases. The CDR3 extends over 19 amino acids. Germline loops: CDR1 LGHNA, CDR2 YNFKEQ. With 4 bases clipped from V and 0 bases from J, the junction kept 11 bases outside the gene matches. The CDR3 protein is CASSRGLAGGSYFSYEQYF. The CDR3, as DNA: TGTGCCAGCAGCCGCGGACTAGCGGGGGGTTCCTACTTCTCCTACGAGCAGTACTTC.